Following are 25 T cell receptor beta chains from one sample sequenced in a study of T cells in pancreatic ductal adenocarcinoma. TCRdb keeps only in-frame clones here, not all; method: immunoSEQ multiplex PCR. Of just under 30,000 clones listed, roughly 92% are singletons. No neoadjuvant therapy was given to the selected pancreatic ductal adenocarcinoma patients before their surgery. Sample: PBMCs. These receptors were obtained from a human donor with pancreatic ductal adenocarcinoma.

The chain recombines TRBV5-1 with TRBJ2-5; D is uncertain. Per germline, CDR1 SGHRS and CDR2 YFSETQ. CDR3 length equals 12 residues. V shed 4 bases and J shed 5 bases, with 9 bases lying between them. The CDR3 sequence is CASSPPGETQYF. CDR3 nucleotides: TGCGCCAGCAGCCCCCCGGGCGAGACCCAGTACTTC.

The count of this clone is one. V gene TRBV29-1 combines with J gene TRBJ2-5; 15 bases match TRBD2. Germline V CDR1 and CDR2: SQVTM, ANQGSEA. The CDR3 is made up of 17 amino acids. This chain's CDR3 is CTIRLGLAGGPGETQYF. The CDR3 nucleotides are TGCACCATACGCCTAGGACTAGCGGGAGGGCCCGGAGAGACCCAGTACTTC. Based on the CDR3 plus reference TRBV29-1 and TRBJ2-5, the full variable domain is SAVISQKPSRDICQRGTSLTIQCQVDSQVTMMFWYRQQPGQSLTLIATANQGSEATYESGFVIDKFPISRPNLTFSTLTVSNMSPEDSSIYLCTIRLGLAGGPGETQYFGPGTRLLVL.

This rearrangement joins TRBV20-1 to TRBJ2-1, with D unclear. Germline V CDR1 and CDR2: DFQATT, SNEGSKA (reference sequence). With 5 bases removed from V and 2 bases from J, the gap between germline ends came to 4 bases. CDR3 size: 11 residues. The CDR3 nucleotides read TGCAGTGCTGACACCTACAATGAGCAGTTCTTC. Residues: CSADTYNEQFF.

The rearrangement uses TRBV5-5 and TRBJ1-1; the match to TRBD1 covers 8 bases. The CDR3 extends over 13 amino acids. The J segment lost 4 bases and the V segment lost 4 bases, leaving 3 bases of the junction unmatched. Per germline, CDR1 SGHKS and CDR2 YYEKEE (reference sequence). DNA of the CDR3: TGTGCCAGCAGCCTCACAGGGGGCACTGAAGCTTTCTTT. This codes for CASSLTGGTEAFF. Variable domain in full (rest from reference TRBV5-5 and TRBJ1-1): DAGVTQSPTHLIKTRGQQVTLRCSPISGHKSVSWYQQVLGQGPQFIFQYYEKEERGRGNFPDRFSARQFPNYSSELNVNALLLGDSALYLCASSLTGGTEAFFGQGTRLTVV.

The chain is built from TRBV28 and TRBJ1-5; 7 positions match TRBD1. CDR3 length equals 22 residues. Unmatched junction bases numbered 30, after V lost 4 bases and J lost 6 bases. CDR1 and CDR2 (germline): MDHEN, SYDVKM. This chain's CDR3 is CASSSDRDSGFYLVISGQPQHF. CDR3 coding DNA: TGTGCCAGCAGTTCCGACCGGGACAGCGGATTCTACTTGGTTATAAGTGGTCAGCCCCAGCATTTT. Variable domain in full (rest from reference TRBV28 and TRBJ1-5): DVKVTQSSRYLVKRTGEKVFLECVQDMDHENMFWYRQDPGLGLRLIYFSYDVKMKEKGDIPEGYSVSREKKERFSLILESASTNQTSMYLCASSSDRDSGFYLVISGQPQHFGDGTRLSIL.

The V and J genes are TRBV12-5 and TRBJ2-1; 8 nucleotides line up with TRBD2. The CDR3 is 18 amino acids. Germline CDR1 is LGHNT and CDR2 is FRNRAP. V shed 0 bases, J shed 7 bases, and the junction held 14 bases outside the gene matches. CDR3 sequence (DNA): TGTGCTAGTGGTTTGGTATGGTCTGGGTACGGGGGGGGGAATGAGCAGTTCTTC. This sequence encodes CASGLVWSGYGGGNEQFF.

Here the CDR3 reads CASSLPAVTGELFF. CDR3 coding DNA: TGTGCCAGCAGCCTTCCGGCAGTCACCGGGGAGCTGTTTTTT. The V and J genes are TRBV6-1 and TRBJ2-2; no reliable D call. Trimming took 6 bases from V and 4 from J, leaving 12 bases between them. The CDR3 totals 14 residues. The germline CDR1 and CDR2 sequences are MNHNS and SASEGT.

The chain uses TRBV2 and TRBJ2-7, with D perhaps matching TRBD1 (6 bases). The germline gives CDR1 SNHLY, CDR2 FYNNEI. This CDR3 region has 12 residues. Trimming cost V 6 bases and J 6 bases, with 12 bases left between them. The CDR3 DNA is TGTGCCAGCAGACAACAGGGTTCCGAGCAGTACTTC. It translates to CASRQQGSEQYF. Full variable domain (remainder filled in from reference TRBV2 and TRBJ2-7): EPEVTQTPSHQVTQMGQEVILRCVPISNHLYFYWYRQILGQKVEFLVSFYNNEISEKSEIFDDQFSVERPDGSNFTLKIRSTKLEDSAMYFCASRQQGSEQYFGPGTRLTVT.

The genes are TRBV5-5 and TRBJ2-7, with TRBD2 matching over 7 bases. CDR3 length: 14 residues. Unmatched junction bases numbered 7, after V lost 4 bases and J lost 3 bases. CDR1 SGHKS and CDR2 YYEKEE come from the germline V gene (reference sequence). The CDR3 loop reads CASSNLAEGYEQYF. The CDR3 DNA reads TGTGCCAGCAGCAATCTAGCGGAGGGCTACGAGCAGTACTTC.

V and J are TRBV18 and TRBJ1-4; a weak D match, TRBD1 (5 bases). This CDR3 has 15 amino acids. The V end lost 6 bases, the J end lost 3 bases, and 14 bases lay between the germline ends. Germline V gene lookup returns CDR1 KGHSH and CDR2 LQKENI. CDR3 sequence: CASSITAGANEKLFF. The CDR3 region has the DNA TGTGCCAGCTCTATCACAGCGGGGGCTAATGAAAAACTGTTTTTT.

The rearrangement uses TRBV19 and TRBJ1-5; TRBD1 agrees at 7 bases. Germline lookup yields CDR1 LNHDA and CDR2 SQIVND (reference sequence). The V gene end was trimmed by 6 bases and the J gene end by 3 bases; junction bases not matched to a gene: 11. The CDR3 is 16 residues long. CDR3 bases: TGTGCCAGTAGCAGAGGGGGCCTCCTAAACAATCAGCCCCAGCATTTT. Its protein is CASSRGGLLNNQPQHF.

This sequence joins TRBV19 and TRBJ2-7, with D perhaps being TRBD1 or TRBD2 (6 bases each). The germline V gene encodes CDR1 LNHDA and CDR2 SQIVND (reference sequence). This CDR3 spans 16 amino acids. Trimming removed 5 bases from V and 7 bases from J, with 24 bases in between. CDR3 loop: CASSPYPGTGAGEQYF. The DNA for the CDR3 is TGTGCCAGTAGTCCCTACCCCGGGACGGGGGCGGGGGAGCAGTACTTC.

The V gene is TRBV4-1, the J gene TRBJ2-3, with D uncertain. Between the trimmed V and J ends, which lost 0 bases and 0 bases, there was a span of 16 bases. The germline CDR1 and CDR2 sequences are MGHRA and YSYEKL. This CDR3 is 18 amino acids long. CDR3 amino acids: CASSQEVARPSSTDTQYF. In DNA, the CDR3 is TGCGCCAGCAGCCAAGAGGTGGCGCGGCCCTCTAGCACAGATACGCAGTATTTT.

This chain uses TRBV5-8 with TRBJ1-2, with 7 bases lining up with TRBD1. The germline gives CDR1 SGHTS, CDR2 YDEGEE. Losses at the gene ends were 5 bases for V and 2 bases for J; bases not matched to a gene: 9. There are 15 residues in the CDR3. CDR3 amino acids: CASSWTGRGNYGYTF. The DNA of the CDR3 is TGTGCCAGCAGTTGGACAGGAAGGGGAAACTATGGCTACACCTTC. Full variable domain (rest looked up from reference TRBV5-8 and TRBJ1-2): EAGVTQSPTHLIKTRGQQATLRCSPISGHTSVYWYQQALGLGLQFLLWYDEGEERNRGNFPPRFSGRQFPNYSSELNVNALELEDSALYLCASSWTGRGNYGYTFGSGTRLTVV.

V usage is TRBV19 and J usage is TRBJ1-5; 8 bases map to TRBD1. The junction had 4 bases not matched to a gene; V was cut back by 3 bases and J by 6 bases. There are 14 residues in the CDR3. Germline CDR1 reads LNHDA; CDR2 reads SQIVND (reference sequence). The CDR3 loop reads CASSMKQGGQPQHF. In nucleotides, the CDR3 is TGTGCCAGTAGTATGAAACAGGGGGGTCAGCCCCAGCATTTT. The full variable domain, its missing parts supplied by reference TRBV19 and TRBJ1-5, is DGGITQSPKYLFRKEGQNVTLSCEQNLNHDAMYWYRQDPGQGLRLIYYSQIVNDFQKGDIAEGYSVSREKKESFPLTVTSAQKNPTAFYLCASSMKQGGQPQHFGDGTRLSIL.

In DNA, the CDR3 is TGTGCCAGCTCACCAAAGCTTCACTCTGGAAACACCATATATTTT. As protein: CASSPKLHSGNTIYF. The chain couples TRBV18 to TRBJ1-3; no clear D. Trimming pared 2 bases from V and 0 bases from J, leaving 8 bases between. CDR1 is KGHSH and CDR2 is LQKENI in the germline V gene. This CDR3 is 15 amino acids long.

The rearrangement uses TRBV29-1 and TRBJ2-1; 9 bases map to TRBD2. The CDR3 length is 15 residues. V dropped 6 bases and J dropped 1; count of bases not matched to a gene: 7. Germline loops: CDR1 SQVTM, CDR2 ANQGSEA. CDR3 coding DNA: TGCAGCGTGGGAGAGCGGGAGGCGTCCTACAATGAGCAGTTCTTC. It specifies CSVGEREASYNEQFF.

Only one count was recorded for this clone. V and J are TRBV7-2 and TRBJ1-3; D uncertain. The CDR3 length is 16 residues. Trimming cost V 1 base and J 1 base, with 11 bases left between them. Germline CDR1 and CDR2: SGHTA and FQGNSA. In DNA, the CDR3 is TGTGCCAGCAGCTTAGGGCCTACGTCTTCTGGAAACACCATATATTTT. Encoded protein: CASSLGPTSSGNTIYF.

V is TRBV11-3 and J is TRBJ2-1; 11 bases match TRBD2. The CDR3 has 18 residues. CDR1 is SGHNT and CDR2 is YENEEA in the germline V gene. The V gene end was trimmed by 5 bases and the J gene end by 5 bases; junction bases not matched to a gene: 14. This CDR3 reads CASSPSGTSGGKDNEQFF. CDR3 sequence (DNA): TGTGCCAGCAGCCCCTCCGGGACTAGCGGAGGGAAGGACAATGAGCAGTTCTTC. Full variable domain (outside the CDR3, taken from reference TRBV11-3 and TRBJ2-1): EAGVVQSPRYKIIEKKQPVAFWCNPISGHNTLYWYLQNLGQGPELLIRYENEEAVDDSQLPKDRFSAERLKGVDSTLKIQPAELGDSAVYLCASSPSGTSGGKDNEQFFGPGTRLTVL.

The chain links TRBV6-6 to TRBJ2-5; maybe TRBD2 (7 bases). V lost 5 bases and J 5 bases, leaving 15 bases between the germline ends. This CDR3 is 14 amino acids long. Germline CDR1 MNHNY, CDR2 SVGAGI (reference sequence). The CDR3 loop reads CASSTGGPTETQYF. In DNA form, the CDR3 reads TGTGCCAGCAGTACCGGGGGGCCAACGGAGACCCAGTACTTC.

The chain carries TRBV27 and TRBJ1-5; D gene unclear. CDR3 length equals 12 residues. Trimming pared 6 bases from V and 1 base from J, leaving 4 bases between. In germline, CDR1 is MNHEY, CDR2 SMNVEV (reference sequence). The CDR3 spells CASRVSNQPQHF. Written as DNA, the CDR3 is TGTGCCAGCAGGGTGAGCAATCAGCCCCAGCATTTT.

The chain combines TRBV19 with TRBJ1-1; TRBD1 agrees at 9 bases. Per the germline V gene, CDR1 is LNHDA and CDR2 is SQIVND (reference sequence). There are 14 residues in the CDR3. The V gene end was trimmed by 6 bases and the J gene end by 1 base; junction bases not matched to a gene: 3. The CDR3 region is CASRLTGGNTEAFF. Here the CDR3 DNA reads TGTGCCAGTAGGTTGACAGGGGGGAACACTGAAGCTTTCTTT. Full variable domain (missing parts from reference TRBV19 and TRBJ1-1): DGGITQSPKYLFRKEGQNVTLSCEQNLNHDAMYWYRQDPGQGLRLIYYSQIVNDFQKGDIAEGYSVSREKKESFPLTVTSAQKNPTAFYLCASRLTGGNTEAFFGQGTRLTVV.

In its sample, this clone was seen once. This sequence joins TRBV25-1 and TRBJ1-4; 8 bases map to TRBD1. CDR3 size: 14 residues. J was trimmed by 7 bases and V by 7 bases; bases with no gene match: 8. Germline V gene data show CDR1 as MGHDK and CDR2 as SYGVNS. The CDR3 here is CASKLTGAGEKLFF. CDR3 DNA sequence: TGTGCCAGCAAGCTGACAGGGGCCGGTGAAAAACTGTTTTTT.

The J gene is TRBJ1-5, the V gene TRBV28; 8 nucleotides match TRBD1. CDR1 is MDHEN, CDR2 SYDVKM, per germline. Unmatched junction bases numbered 6, after V lost 6 bases and J lost 2 bases. CDR3 length equals 15 residues. The CDR3, as DNA: TGTGCCAGCAGCCTTCTGACAGGGGGCAATCAGCCCCAGCATTTT. This codes for CASSLLTGGNQPQHF. Supplemented by reference TRBV28 and TRBJ1-5, the full variable domain reads DVKVTQSSRYLVKRTGEKVFLECVQDMDHENMFWYRQDPGLGLRLIYFSYDVKMKEKGDIPEGYSVSREKKERFSLILESASTNQTSMYLCASSLLTGGNQPQHFGDGTRLSIL.

The chain carries TRBV27 and TRBJ2-3; 10 bases align to TRBD2. Germline loops: CDR1 MNHEY, CDR2 SMNVEV (reference sequence). This CDR3 has 16 amino acids. V dropped 3 bases and J dropped 4; count of bases not matched to a gene: 7. This CDR3 reads CASSFVASGSADTQYF. As DNA, the CDR3 is TGTGCCAGCAGTTTTGTGGCTAGCGGGAGTGCAGATACGCAGTATTTT.